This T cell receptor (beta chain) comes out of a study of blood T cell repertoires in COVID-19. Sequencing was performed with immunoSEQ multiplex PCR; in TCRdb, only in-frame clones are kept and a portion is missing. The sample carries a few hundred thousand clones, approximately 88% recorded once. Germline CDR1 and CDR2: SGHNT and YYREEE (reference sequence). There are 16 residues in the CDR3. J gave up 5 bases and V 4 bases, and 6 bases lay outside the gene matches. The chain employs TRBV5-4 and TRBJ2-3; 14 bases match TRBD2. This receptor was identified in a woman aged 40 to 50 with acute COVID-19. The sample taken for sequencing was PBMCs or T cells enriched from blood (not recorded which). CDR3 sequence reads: CASSLGLAGGLDTQYF. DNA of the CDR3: TGTGCCAGCAGCCTTGGACTAGCGGGGGGCCTAGATACGCAGTATTTT.